This passage covers 17 T cell receptor beta chains from one sample sequenced in a study of blood T cell repertoires in COVID-19. Clones were read by immunoSEQ multiplex PCR, and TCRdb kept only the in-frame ones, dropping some. The sample contains over 350,000 clones, 85% to 90% of which appear only once. The sequencing sample was made of peripheral blood. These receptors came from a woman aged 30 to 39 with acute or convalescent COVID-19.

The chain is built from TRBV7-8 and TRBJ2-5; TRBD2 matches 10 bases. Germline V lookup: CDR1 SGHVS, CDR2 FQNEAQ. J lost 5 bases, V lost 0 bases, and 9 bases had no gene match. CDR3 length: 17 amino acids. This CDR3 reads CASSLALAGSPGETQYF. The CDR3, as DNA: TGTGCCAGCAGCTTAGCACTAGCGGGGTCTCCAGGTGAGACCCAGTACTTC.

This chain links TRBV6-5 with TRBJ1-2; a weak D match, TRBD1 (5 bases). There are 14 residues in the CDR3. CDR1 is MNHEY and CDR2 is SVGAGI in the germline V gene. V was trimmed by 5 bases and J by 7 bases, leaving 17 bases between them. CDR3 nucleotide sequence: TGTGCCAGCAGTAACCCCCAGGGTAGCGGTGGCTACACCTTC. This gives the protein CASSNPQGSGGYTF.

The CDR3 DNA reads TGCGCCTGCTCCGGGACAGGGATTGGTGAGCAGTTCTTC. Its protein is CACSGTGIGEQFF. The chain has TRBV4-1 and TRBJ2-1; TRBD1 matches 9 bases. The trim removed 11 bases at V and 9 bases at J, leaving 11 bases unmatched. The germline V gene encodes CDR1 MGHRA and CDR2 YSYEKL. The CDR3 covers 13 residues.

J is TRBJ1-1 and V is TRBV28; 9 positions match TRBD1. CDR1 MDHEN and CDR2 SYDVKM come from the germline V gene. CDR3 length: 14 residues. Trimming took 10 bases from V and 6 from J; bases not matched to a gene: 12. The CDR3 here is CATHVGGTGSEAFF. The DNA for the CDR3 is TGTGCCACCCACGTCGGGGGGACAGGGTCTGAAGCTTTCTTT. Together with reference TRBV28 and TRBJ1-1, the CDR3 gives the full variable domain: DVKVTQSSRYLVKRTGEKVFLECVQDMDHENMFWYRQDPGLGLRLIYFSYDVKMKEKGDIPEGYSVSREKKERFSLILESASTNQTSMYLCATHVGGTGSEAFFGQGTRLTVV.

The CDR3 region is CASSVLPGLGTDTQYF. The CDR3 nucleotides read TGTGCCAGCAGTGTATTACCGGGACTGGGGACAGATACGCAGTATTTT. The chain recombines TRBV28 with TRBJ2-3; tentatively, D is TRBD2 (6 bases). The germline CDR1 and CDR2 sequences are MDHEN and SYDVKM. V was clipped by 5 bases and J by 3 bases, with 18 bases between them. CDR3 length: 16 amino acids.

The gene calls are TRBV29-1 and TRBJ2-1, with TRBD2 matching 8 bases. Germline assignment: CDR1 SQVTM and CDR2 ANQGSEA. The CDR3 totals 14 residues. V lost 4 bases and J lost 2; bases outside the gene matches: 4. The CDR3 protein is CSVGWRGAYNEQFF. CDR3 nucleotide sequence: TGCAGCGTTGGTTGGCGGGGGGCCTACAATGAGCAGTTCTTC.

The chain uses TRBV20-1 and TRBJ2-7, with 7 bases matching TRBD1. CDR1 DFQATT and CDR2 SNEGSKA come from the germline V gene (reference sequence). Losses at the gene ends were 3 bases for V and 4 bases for J; bases not matched to a gene: 9. The CDR3 spans 14 residues. CDR3 bases: TGCAGTGCTAGTCGGACAGGCCCGGGGTACGAGCAGTACTTC. Residues: CSASRTGPGYEQYF.

This rearrangement joins TRBV18 to TRBJ2-1; a weak D match, TRBD2 (7 bases). Trimming took off 1 base at V and 9 bases at J, with 25 bases between the two ends. Looked up from germline, CDR1 is KGHSH and CDR2 is LQKENI. CDR3 size: 18 residues. The CDR3 DNA reads TGTGCCAGCTCACCACGGCCTGGGTGGGGGGGCCAGGAGGTTGAGCAGTTCTTC. Translated: CASSPRPGWGGQEVEQFF.

The chain couples TRBV19 to TRBJ2-3; 8 nucleotides match TRBD2. V shed 3 bases, J shed 4 bases, and the junction held 6 bases outside the gene matches. In germline, CDR1 is LNHDA, CDR2 SQIVND (reference sequence). This CDR3 has 15 amino acids. CDR3 bases: TGTGCCAGTAGTATCAATGCGGGACTAGCAGATACGCAGTATTTT. It codes for CASSINAGLADTQYF.

The count of this clone is one. The chain uses TRBV9 and TRBJ1-1; no clear D gene. The CDR3 runs to 12 residues. Germline CDR1 reads SGDLS; CDR2 reads YYNGEE. V dropped 4 bases and J dropped 1 base, with 5 bases sitting between them. CDR3 in amino acids: CASSSQNTEAFF. CDR3 DNA: TGTGCCAGCAGCTCACAGAACACTGAAGCTTTCTTT. The full variable domain, with the rest looked up from reference TRBV9 and TRBJ1-1, is DSGVTQTPKHLITATGQRVTLRCSPRSGDLSVYWYQQSLDQGLQFLIQYYNGEERAKGNILERFSAQQFPDLHSELNLSSLELGDSALYFCASSSQNTEAFFGQGTRLTVV.

The chain uses TRBV18 and TRBJ1-1; no definite D call. The length of the CDR3 is 13 residues. CDR1 KGHSH and CDR2 LQKENI come from the germline V gene. Trimming pared 4 bases from V and 0 bases from J, leaving 6 bases between. This chain's CDR3 is CASSLLMNTEAFF. DNA for the CDR3: TGTGCCAGCTCACTACTAATGAACACTGAAGCTTTCTTT. The complete variable domain, with remaining parts taken from reference TRBV18 and TRBJ1-1, reads NAGVMQNPRHLVRRRGQEARLRCSPMKGHSHVYWYRQLPEEGLKFMVYLQKENIIDESGMPKERFSAEFPKEGPSILRIQQVVRGDSAAYFCASSLLMNTEAFFGQGTRLTVV.

The chain links TRBV4-1 to TRBJ2-7; 7 bases fit TRBD1. CDR1 is MGHRA and CDR2 is YSYEKL in the germline V gene. V lost 4 bases to trimming and J lost 0 bases; unmatched junction nucleotides: 6. The CDR3 is 15 residues long. Here the CDR3 DNA reads TGCGCCAGCAGCCCCTATACAGGGGACTCCTACGAGCAGTACTTC. Translated, it gives CASSPYTGDSYEQYF.

As to this clone: Other DNA sequences of this sample code for an identical CDR3. The chain recombines TRBV10-3 with TRBJ1-2; 7 bases are a match to TRBD1. In germline, CDR1 is ENHRY, CDR2 SYGVKD. The CDR3 loop spans 11 amino acids. J was trimmed by 5 bases and V by 9 bases; bases with no gene match: 3. The CDR3 DNA follows: TGTGCCATAGGACAGGAATATGGCTACACCTTC. Protein sequence: CAIGQEYGYTF.

The chain combines TRBV6-5 with TRBJ2-2, with TRBD1 matching 7 bases. CDR3 size: 15 residues. The J segment lost 3 bases and the V segment lost 5 bases, leaving 6 bases of the junction unmatched. The V gene's germline CDR1 is MNHEY and CDR2 SVGAGI. The CDR3, as DNA: TGTGCCAGCAGTAGACGACAGGGTGACACCGGGGAGCTGTTTTTT. It encodes CASSRRQGDTGELFF.

The V gene is TRBV14, the J gene TRBJ2-1; 8 bases align to TRBD2. CDR3 size: 16 residues. Germline assignment: CDR1 SGHDN and CDR2 FVKESK. With 3 bases clipped from V and 4 bases from J, the junction kept 8 bases outside the gene matches. The CDR3 DNA follows: TGTGCCAGCAGCCAGGGACGGCGGGGGGCGTACAATGAGCAGTTCTTC. This gives the protein CASSQGRRGAYNEQFF.

The chain employs TRBV5-6 and TRBJ2-2, with a weak D call TRBD1 (6 bases). The germline CDR1 and CDR2 sequences are SGHDT and YYEEEE. The CDR3 is 15 amino acids. The germline V and J ends were trimmed by 4 bases and 3 bases, with 13 bases remaining between them. CDR3 sequence (DNA): TGTGCCAGCAGCCCCGACAGGTTGGACACCGGGGAGCTGTTTTTT. Translation: CASSPDRLDTGELFF.

This clone was counted a few times. CDR3 sequence (DNA): TGTGCCAGCGCCAGGGGGCGAAATCAGCCCCAGCATTTT. This gives the protein CASARGRNQPQHF. J is TRBJ1-5 and V is TRBV27; 8 bases line up with TRBD1. The germline V gene encodes CDR1 MNHEY and CDR2 SMNVEV (reference sequence). The trim removed 8 bases at V and 4 bases at J, leaving 4 bases unmatched. The CDR3 runs to 13 residues.